The clone carrying this TCR beta chain was counted a few times. This specimen comes from a study of CD8+CD57+ T cells in acquired aplastic anemia. The wider study: Roughly 3 ug was the average amount of DNA from sorted CD4+ and CD8+ cells.

TCR beta VDJ and CDR3 profiling used genomic DNA as template. TCRdb re-analysed the reads in MiXCR, keeping a single row per CDR3 protein. The repertoire holds about 180,000 distinct CDR3 sequences, with roughly 65% as singletons. The V and J ends lost 1 base and 4 bases, in that order; junction bases with no gene match: 6. CDR1 and CDR2 (germline): MNHEY, SVGAGI. The CDR3 consists of 17 residues. An expansion of CD8+CD57+ cells by flow cytometry had been shown in patients chosen for sequencing. This sequence joins TRBV6-5 and TRBJ2-5; 13 bases line up with TRBD2. The sample taken for sequencing was sorted CD4+, CD8+, or CD8+CD57+ T cells (not recorded which) from PBMCs. The clonotype was recovered from a human donor with aplastic anemia. The CDR3, as DNA: TGTGCCAGCAGTTACTTCACTAGCGGGGGGGCTTTAGAGACCCAGTACTTC. Its protein product is CASSYFTSGGALETQYF.